The 21 T cell receptor beta chains listed next were all sequenced from one sample in a study of Graves' ophthalmopathy and Graves' hyperthyroidism. Scientists amplified the TCR beta CDR3 regions from RNA transcripts. Following a first-round RT-PCR that used HTBI primers, a second-round multiplex PCR was carried out. TCRdb called the multiplex PCR reads again in MiXCR, with one record for every CDR3 protein. The sample has about 590,000 distinct CDR3 sequences, less than 45% seen once. The sequenced sample was peripheral blood or thyroid tissue (not recorded which). The receptors were gathered from an adult man with Graves' hyperthyroidism.

V usage is TRBV28 and J usage is TRBJ2-5; D may match TRBD1 or TRBD2 (6 bases each). The CDR3 length is 15 residues. Germline V gives CDR1 MDHEN, CDR2 SYDVKM. Trimming took off 4 bases at V and 5 bases at J, with 17 bases between the two ends. CDR3 coding DNA: TGTGCCAGCAGTTGGGGGGCGGGGACTCGGGAGACCCAGTACTTC. This codes for CASSWGAGTRETQYF.

This clonotype was recorded at least ten times. The genes are TRBV7-2 and TRBJ2-5; either TRBD1 or TRBD2 may fit D (5 bases each). There are 16 residues in the CDR3. In germline, CDR1 is SGHTA, CDR2 FQGNSA. V was shortened by 1 base and J by 5 bases, with 17 bases between the two germline ends. The CDR3 region is CASSLESGRVGETQYF. In nucleotides, the CDR3 is TGTGCCAGCAGCTTAGAATCAGGGCGGGTCGGGGAGACCCAGTACTTC.

Concerning this clonotype itself: The germline gene is not matched at one end of the junction; a read error may be the cause. The chain carries TRBV24-1 and TRBJ2-7; 8 bases are a match to TRBD2. The CDR3 sequence is 17 residues long. CDR1 and CDR2 from the germline V gene are KGHDR and SFDVKD. CDR3 sequence (DNA): TGTGCCAGCAGTTTGCTCCGGGGGGGGACGGCAACCTACGAGCAGTACTTC. Translation gives CASSLLRGGTATYEQYF.

This clonotype came up many times. The chain is built from TRBV19 and TRBJ1-5; no clear D gene. V was cut by 8 bases and J by 4 bases, with 21 bases left in between. Germline CDR1 and CDR2: LNHDA and SQIVND (reference sequence). CDR3 length: 16 amino acids. CDR3 DNA sequence: TGTGCCAGTCGCTTTGGTCTCTCCTACAGTAATCAGCCCCAGCATTTT. The encoded protein is CASRFGLSYSNQPQHF.

The table lists this clonotype with many counts. The chain joins TRBV19 to TRBJ1-5; D is perhaps TRBD1 (6 bases). Trimming stripped 3 bases from V and 5 bases from J, with 11 bases between. The CDR3 has 14 residues. In germline, CDR1 is LNHDA, CDR2 SQIVND (reference sequence). The CDR3 reads CASSMPGAYQPQHF. For the CDR3, the DNA is TGTGCCAGTAGTATGCCAGGGGCGTATCAGCCCCAGCATTTT.

This chain connects TRBV12-3 or TRBV12-4 to TRBJ2-5; D is ambiguous. V lost 1 base to trimming and J lost 9 bases, with 9 bases between them. This CDR3 comprises 12 residues. CDR3 residues: CASSLGTRSQYF. CDR3 sequence (DNA): TGTGCCAGCAGTTTAGGGACGCGATCCCAGTACTTC.

The chain combines TRBV6-6 with TRBJ2-5; perhaps TRBD1 as D (6 bases). CDR1 MNHNY and CDR2 SVGAGI come from the germline V gene (reference sequence). This CDR3 is 16 amino acids long. V shed 5 bases and J shed 2 bases, with 18 bases lying between them. The CDR3 here is CASSLMGHHVQETQYF. DNA of the CDR3: TGTGCCAGCAGTCTAATGGGACACCACGTACAAGAGACCCAGTACTTC.

In its sample, this clonotype was seen many times. This sequence joins TRBV20-1 and TRBJ1-2; maybe TRBD1 (5 bases). Germline lookup yields CDR1 DFQATT and CDR2 SNEGSKA (reference sequence). The CDR3 covers 13 residues. V shed 5 bases and J shed 2 bases, with 12 bases lying between them. The CDR3 DNA is TGCAGTGCTGCCCAGGGACGAAACTATGGCTACACCTTC. Translating it yields CSAAQGRNYGYTF.

This clonotype occurred many times. This chain links TRBV6-5 with TRBJ2-2; the D call may be TRBD1 or TRBD2 (5 bases each). The CDR3 consists of 13 residues. The germline V gene encodes CDR1 MNHEY and CDR2 SVGAGI. The V gene lost 2 bases and the J gene lost 6 bases, with 7 bases spanning the gap. Here the CDR3 reads CASSYVGPGELFF. In DNA form, the CDR3 reads TGTGCCAGCAGTTACGTGGGACCCGGGGAGCTGTTTTTT.

This clonotype came up once. CDR3 nucleotide sequence: TGTGCCAGCAGCGATTACGACAGGGGGCTGGGAAACACCATATATTTT. Translated, it gives CASSDYDRGLGNTIYF. V is TRBV7-9 and J is TRBJ1-3; 10 bases match TRBD1. The germline gives CDR1 SEHNR, CDR2 FQNEAQ (reference sequence). This CDR3 region has 16 residues. The V and J ends lost 5 bases and 4 bases, in that order; junction bases with no gene match: 8.

This chain links TRBV28 with TRBJ2-5, with 8 bases identical to TRBD2. Germline CDR1 MDHEN, CDR2 SYDVKM. This CDR3 region has 14 residues. The junction had 5 bases not matched to a gene; V was cut back by 3 bases and J by 5 bases. The DNA for the CDR3 is TGTGCCAGCAGTTTGGCGGGGGGAATCGAGACCCAGTACTTC. Its translation is CASSLAGGIETQYF. Filled out from reference TRBV28 and TRBJ2-5, the complete variable domain reads DVKVTQSSRYLVKRTGEKVFLECVQDMDHENMFWYRQDPGLGLRLIYFSYDVKMKEKGDIPEGYSVSREKKERFSLILESASTNQTSMYLCASSLAGGIETQYFGPGTRLLVL.

This clonotype was counted at least ten times. The chain joins TRBV7-3 to TRBJ2-7; 7 nucleotides agree with TRBD2. Germline trimming cut 5 bases from V and 5 bases from J; bases unmatched to any gene: 9. Germline V gene data show CDR1 as SGHTA and CDR2 as FQGTGA. The CDR3 is made up of 14 amino acids. CDR3 in DNA: TGTGCCAGCAGCCCCACGGGAGGCGGCGACGAGCAGTACTTC. Residues: CASSPTGGGDEQYF. Based on the CDR3 plus reference TRBV7-3 and TRBJ2-7, the full variable domain is GAGVSQTPSNKVTEKGKYVELRCDPISGHTALYWYRQSLGQGPEFLIYFQGTGAADDSGLPNDRFFAVRPEGSVSTLKIQRTERGDSAVYLCASSPTGGGDEQYFGPGTRLTVT.

This clonotype was recorded only once. Lacking the conserved final phenylalanine or tryptophan, this CDR3 likely reflects a read error. This chain connects TRBV20-1 to TRBJ2-7; TRBD1 matches 9 bases. Germline V gene lookup returns CDR1 DFQATT and CDR2 SNEGSKA (reference sequence). The CDR3 has 14 residues. The chain's CDR3 is CSTGNRGLSYGQYL. The DNA of the CDR3 is TGCAGTACGGGAAACAGGGGGCTCTCCTACGGGCAGTACCTC.

The V and J genes are TRBV12-3 or TRBV12-4 and TRBJ1-2; D not certain. The CDR3 is made up of 12 amino acids. The V gene lost 7 bases and the J gene lost 2 bases, with 8 bases spanning the gap. The CDR3 nucleotides are TGTGCCAGCAAGGTGGCGAACTATGGCTACACCTTC. This gives the protein CASKVANYGYTF.

This clonotype has more than one count but fewer than ten. CDR3 sequence (DNA): TGTGCCAGCAGTTTATTCGCCATGGGGGACTATGGCTACACCTTC. This gives the protein CASSLFAMGDYGYTF. The V gene is TRBV7-3, the J gene TRBJ1-2; D is possibly TRBD1 (5 bases). V was trimmed by 6 bases and J by 3 bases, leaving 17 bases between them. The germline V gene has CDR1 SGHTA and CDR2 FQGTGA. The CDR3 is made up of 15 amino acids.

This clonotype occurred a few times. This chain connects TRBV2 to TRBJ1-3; the D call may be TRBD1 or TRBD2 (6 bases each). Gene TRBJ2-3 matches the end of the DNA better, so the J call may be wrong. This CDR3 comprises 14 residues. Germline CDR1 and CDR2: SNHLY and FYNNEI. This chain's CDR3 is CASRATGGGDTQYF. The CDR3 DNA sequence: TGTGCCAGCAGAGCCACTGGAGGGGGAGATACGCAGTATTTT.

Regarding this clonotype: The junction shows a germline mismatch at one end, possibly a read error. The chain joins TRBV2 to TRBJ2-2; D possibly corresponds to TRBD2 (5 bases). Germline CDR1 reads SNHLY; CDR2 reads FYNNEI. CDR3 length: 13 amino acids. CDR3 coding DNA: TGTGCCAGCAGTGTAGCAGTAGTCGGGGAACTGTTTTTT. Amino acids: CASSVAVVGELFF.

Of note for this clonotype: This may be a read error: a much more frequent sequence differs by one nucleotide. The rearrangement links TRBV6-5 to TRBJ2-7; D is possibly TRBD1 or TRBD2 (5 bases each). The CDR3 has 15 amino acids. The germline CDR1 and CDR2 sequences are MNHEY and SVGAGI. CDR3 region: CASSEGTFSSYERYF. The CDR3 DNA sequence: TGTGCCAGCAGTGAAGGGACCTTCTCGTCCTACGAGCGGTACTTC.

This clonotype was seen at least ten times. The chain has TRBV7-6 and TRBJ2-7; D is uncertain. The germline V and J ends were trimmed by 3 bases and 5 bases, with 5 bases remaining between them. Germline loops: CDR1 SGHVS, CDR2 FNYEAQ. The CDR3 runs 11 residues. CDR3 region: CASSLTNEQYF. In nucleotides, the CDR3 is TGTGCCAGCAGCTTGACAAACGAGCAGTACTTC.

This chain's CDR3 is CASSLGPDRVGTEAFF. DNA for the CDR3: TGCGCCAGCAGCTTGGGGCCGGACAGGGTGGGCACTGAAGCTTTCTTT. This sequence joins TRBV5-1 and TRBJ1-1; TRBD1 agrees at 8 bases. Trimming removed 0 bases from V and 4 bases from J; junction bases left unmatched: 8. The CDR3 loop spans 16 amino acids. Germline-derived CDR1 and CDR2 are SGHRS and YFSETQ.

This chain joins TRBV29-1 and TRBJ2-7, with 10 bases matching TRBD1. V lost 4 bases and J lost 7; bases outside the gene matches: 10. This CDR3 contains 14 residues. The germline V gene has CDR1 SQVTM and CDR2 ANQGSEA. CDR3 in DNA: TGCAGCGTTGTAGGTTCCGGGACAGGGGAAGAGCAGTACTTC. It translates to CSVVGSGTGEEQYF.